This TCR beta chain was captured by sequencing in a study of blood T cells in healthy people across ages. Study outcomes and limitations: Roughly linearly, TCR beta diversity per million T cells fell as age increased.

In regard to this clonotype: The antigen is not known.

Trimming stripped 5 bases from V and 3 bases from J, with 13 bases between. The CDR3 length is 14 residues. CDR1 and CDR2 (germline): MNHEY, SVGEGT. The second PCR ran roughly 6 to 11 cycles with a sample-barcoded 5' primer and J-beta primers. TCRdb used MiXCR to reprocess the 5' RACE reads, holding one entry per CDR3 protein. The sample holds 1.5 million to 2 million distinct CDR3 sequences, 28% seen once. The receptor was derived from a woman in her twenties or thirties in good health. The sample consisted of blood. This chain uses TRBV6-2 or TRBV6-3 with TRBJ1-2; TRBD1 is a possible D gene (6 bases). CDR3 sequence reads: CASSPDSSYYGYTF. For the CDR3, the DNA is TGTGCCAGCAGTCCGGACAGCAGCTACTATGGCTACACCTTC.